The 18 T cell receptor beta chains below were found in one sample sequenced in a study of T cell repertoires in cytomegalovirus infection. TCRdb recomputed calls from the reads with MiXCR, one row per CDR3 protein. Of 600,000 to 700,000 distinct CDR3 sequences in the sample, 33% were seen once. Antigens for these TCRs are unknown. The source material was cultured PBMCs, sampled from culture after CMV antigen stimulation. These receptors all stem from a human donor in good health (CMV status not recorded). Some clones in this sample may be carry-over from other donors' samples.

The genes are TRBV7-9 and TRBJ2-1; 7 bases fit TRBD2. After removal of 4 bases from V and 3 bases from J, the junction contained 18 bases not matched to a gene. This CDR3 is built from 19 residues. The germline V gene encodes CDR1 SEHNR and CDR2 FQNEAQ (reference sequence). The DNA of the CDR3 is TGTGCCAGCAGCTCCCAGGCAGCGGGGAGAGTTTTTGGCTACAATGAGCAGTTCTTC. It is translated as CASSSQAAGRVFGYNEQFF.

This clonotype occurred many times. The chain links TRBV7-2 to TRBJ1-3; 8 bases agree with TRBD1. This CDR3 comprises 14 residues. Unmatched junction bases numbered 4, after V lost 5 bases and J lost 4 bases. CDR1 SGHTA and CDR2 FQGNSA come from the germline V gene. The CDR3 nucleotides are TGTGCCAGCAGCAGCCGACAGGGGGGAAACACCATATATTTT. Translating gives CASSSRQGGNTIYF.

The rearrangement joins TRBV6-6 to TRBJ1-2; D is unresolved. This CDR3 region has 13 residues. Germline V gene lookup returns CDR1 MNHNY and CDR2 SVGAGI (reference sequence). Trimming cost V 8 bases and J 3 bases, with 13 bases left between them. The chain's CDR3 is CASSERHYYGYTF. CDR3 in DNA: TGTGCCAGCTCCGAAAGGCATTACTATGGCTACACCTTC.

This clonotype has a count of ten or more. This chain links TRBV7-2 with TRBJ2-7, with a possible D match to TRBD1 (6 bases). From germline, CDR1 is SGHTA and CDR2 FQGNSA. Deletions cut 5 bases from V and 4 bases from J, with 12 bases between. This CDR3 contains 13 residues. This CDR3 is CASSQRGGYEQYF. CDR3 DNA: TGTGCCAGCAGCCAAAGAGGGGGATACGAGCAGTACTTC.

The chain has TRBV4-3 and TRBJ2-7; TRBD1 matches 9 bases. This CDR3 is built from 13 residues. After removal of 3 bases from V and 6 bases from J, the junction contained 3 bases not matched to a gene. The germline CDR1 and CDR2 sequences are LGHNA and YSLEER. This CDR3 reads CASSQATGGEQYF. CDR3 nucleotides: TGCGCCAGCAGCCAGGCGACAGGGGGCGAGCAGTACTTC.

This chain links TRBV2 with TRBJ2-1; 7 bases line up with TRBD2. The V and J ends lost 8 bases and 1 base, in that order; junction bases with no gene match: 23. Germline CDR1 reads SNHLY; CDR2 reads FYNNEI. The CDR3 spans 20 residues. For the CDR3, the DNA is TGTGCCAGCTTTGACACTCCGGGACTACCCCAGGTGGAGTCCTACAATGAGCAGTTCTTC. This sequence encodes CASFDTPGLPQVESYNEQFF.

This clonotype was counted a single time. The chain employs TRBV12-3 or TRBV12-4 and TRBJ1-5; the match to TRBD1 covers 9 bases. V shed 7 bases, J shed 4 bases, and the junction held 5 bases outside the gene matches. The CDR3 totals 14 residues. This CDR3 reads CASTQTGGNQPQHF. The CDR3 nucleotides are TGTGCCAGCACCCAGACAGGGGGAAATCAGCCCCAGCATTTT.

This clonotype was seen repeatedly, ten times or more. This sequence joins TRBV7-8 and TRBJ2-3; 10 nucleotides align to TRBD2. J was trimmed by 5 bases and V by 4 bases; bases with no gene match: 6. CDR1 SGHVS and CDR2 FQNEAQ come from the germline V gene. The CDR3 runs 15 residues. CDR3 sequence reads: CASSSWTSGEDTQYF. The DNA for the CDR3 is TGTGCCAGCAGCTCCTGGACTAGCGGAGAAGATACGCAGTATTTT.

This rearrangement joins TRBV7-6 to TRBJ2-7; the D gene is possibly TRBD1 (6 bases). Germline V gene lookup returns CDR1 SGHVS and CDR2 FNYEAQ. Trimming removed 6 bases at V and 7 bases at J, with 16 bases between. CDR3 size: 13 residues. CDR3 sequence (DNA): TGTGCCAGCAGTTCCGGGACACTTTGGGAGCAGTACTTC. Protein sequence: CASSSGTLWEQYF.

This clonotype was seen a handful of times. CDR3: CASSRGRGQWEQYF. The CDR3 DNA follows: TGTGCCAGCAGCAGAGGCCGGGGGCAGTGGGAGCAGTACTTC. The V gene is TRBV11-1, the J gene TRBJ2-7; D could derive from TRBD1 or TRBD2 (6 bases each). CDR1 is SGHAT, CDR2 FQDESV, per germline (reference sequence). The CDR3 runs to 14 residues. Trimming removed 5 bases from V and 7 bases from J, with 18 bases in between.

This clonotype was counted a few times. The chain employs TRBV12-3 or TRBV12-4 and TRBJ2-5; TRBD2 matches at 8 bases. V lost 3 bases and J lost 1; bases outside the gene matches: 4. The CDR3 sequence is 15 residues long. Written as DNA, the CDR3 is TGTGCCAGCAGTTTTACCCTAGCGGGCCAAGAGACCCAGTACTTC. It yields the protein CASSFTLAGQETQYF.

A few counts support this clonotype. V and J are TRBV12-5 and TRBJ2-1; 7 bases fit TRBD1. V dropped 6 bases and J dropped 6; count of bases not matched to a gene: 2. The germline gives CDR1 LGHNT, CDR2 FRNRAP. CDR3 length: 12 amino acids. The CDR3 nucleotides are TGTGCTAGTGGCGGACAGGCCAATGAGCAGTTCTTC. This gives the protein CASGGQANEQFF.

The gene calls are TRBV11-1 and TRBJ2-1; 8 bases align to TRBD2. Germline assignment: CDR1 SGHAT and CDR2 FQDESV (reference sequence). CDR3 length: 13 amino acids. V shed 6 bases, J shed 7 bases, and the junction held 5 bases outside the gene matches. This chain's CDR3 is CASRTGTRNEQFF. CDR3 DNA sequence: TGTGCCAGCAGAACCGGGACTAGGAATGAGCAGTTCTTC.

The CDR3: CASRIAFRNYGYTF. The CDR3 DNA is TGCGCCAGCCGGATAGCGTTTCGGAACTATGGCTACACCTTC. The chain employs TRBV5-1 and TRBJ1-2; D not certain. Germline CDR1 SGHRS, CDR2 YFSETQ. V gave up 7 bases and J gave up 2 bases, with 15 bases separating them. This CDR3 has 14 residues.

This clonotype was seen at least ten times. Mismatch with germline at one junction end may stem from a read error. The gene calls are TRBV4-1 and TRBJ2-5; weak D call: TRBD2 (6 bases). Germline V gene sequence: CDR1 MGHRA, CDR2 YSYEKL. CDR3 size: 13 residues. The CDR3 region has the DNA TGTGCCAGCAGCCAAGGACTACAAGAGACCCAGTACTTC. This gives the protein CASSQGLQETQYF.

This clonotype has only one observation. This may be a read error, as it is one base from a much larger clone. V usage is TRBV7-2 and J usage is TRBJ2-3; unclear D gene. CDR1 is SGHTA, CDR2 FQGNSA, per germline. V shed 3 bases and J shed 1 base, with 8 bases lying between them. The CDR3 contains 14 residues. CDR3 residues: CASSFTVRTDTQYF. CDR3 bases: TGTGCCAGCAGCTTTACGGTCCGCACAGATACGCAGTATTTT.

Ten or more counts support this clonotype. This chain joins TRBV7-2 and TRBJ1-1; D is undetermined. Germline CDR1 and CDR2: SGHTA and FQGNSA. This CDR3 contains 15 residues. The ends were cut back, 4 bases at V and 1 base at J, with 13 bases in the middle. The CDR3 nucleotides read TGTGCCAGCAGCTCAGCGTGGGAGAGGAACACTGAAGCTTTCTTT. The encoded protein is CASSSAWERNTEAFF.

This clonotype has a handful of counts. This rearrangement joins TRBV11-3 to TRBJ2-7, with 7 nucleotides matching TRBD1. Unmatched junction bases numbered 7, after V lost 5 bases and J lost 3 bases. Germline CDR1 and CDR2: SGHNT and YENEEA. This CDR3 has 14 amino acids. In DNA form, the CDR3 reads TGTGCCAGCAGCCCCGGGACAGAGCTCTACGAGCAGTACTTC. Translating it yields CASSPGTELYEQYF.